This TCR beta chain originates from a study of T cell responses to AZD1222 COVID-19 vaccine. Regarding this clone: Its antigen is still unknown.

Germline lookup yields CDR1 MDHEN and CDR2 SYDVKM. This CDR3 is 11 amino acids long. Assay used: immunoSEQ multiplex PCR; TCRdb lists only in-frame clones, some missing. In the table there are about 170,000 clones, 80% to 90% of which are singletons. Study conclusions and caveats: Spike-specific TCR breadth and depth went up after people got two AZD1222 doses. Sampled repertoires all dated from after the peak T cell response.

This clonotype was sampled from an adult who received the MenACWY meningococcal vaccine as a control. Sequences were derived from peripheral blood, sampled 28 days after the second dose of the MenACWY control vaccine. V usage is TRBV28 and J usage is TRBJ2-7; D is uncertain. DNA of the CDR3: TGTGCATCCCGGTGGAGAAACGAGCAGTACTTC. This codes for CASRWRNEQYF.